This section outlines one T cell receptor (beta chain) sequence together with its context. Per the study methods: Amplification of reference gene primers provided the estimated nucleated cell counts. Assay: immunoSEQ multiplex PCR; the TCRdb copy retains only in-frame clones and omits some. That table supplies the V and J calls and clone size; D and trimming were determined from the DNA. This sample has 200,000 to 300,000 clones, with about 85% found just once. These data are taken from a study of blood T cell repertoires in COVID-19. In the study overall: The samples span acute and convalescent COVID-19 from the United States, Italy and Spain. PBMCs, B-cell-depleted T cells, or T cells were the source of the cDNA or gDNA that made up the material.

This TCR derives from a man aged 18 to 29 with active or convalescent COVID-19. Sequencing was done on a sample of peripheral blood.

CDR3 sequence (DNA): TGTGCCAGCAGTACGACAGGGGATGGCTACACCTTC. Translating gives CASSTTGDGYTF. The rearrangement uses TRBV2 and TRBJ1-2, with 8 bases fitting TRBD1. Unmatched junction bases numbered 2, after V lost 5 bases and J lost 6 bases. Germline CDR1 SNHLY, CDR2 FYNNEI. CDR3 length: 12 residues.